The clone carrying this T cell receptor beta chain was counted between two and nine times. The antigen is not known. The data were obtained in a study of shared clonotypes between healthy human individuals. The study, taken as a whole, reports: Donors were few, which limited the genetic and exposure-history diversity represented.

Assay: immunoSEQ multiplex PCR; the TCRdb copy retains only in-frame clones and omits some. The sample consists of more than 550,000 clones, around 91% of them appearing once. Trimming cost V 8 bases and J 4 bases; bases outside gene matches: 5. CDR1 and CDR2 (germline): ENHRY, SYGVKD. The CDR3 is 13 residues long. This rearrangement joins TRBV10-3 to TRBJ2-1, with 7 bases identical to TRBD2. The receptor was derived from a man aged 18 to 35 in good health. Some clones in this sample may be carry-over from other donors' samples. Input material: memory CD8+ T cells from PBMCs. The subset here: CD45RO+ cells pooled with CCR7-negative TemRA cells. In DNA, the CDR3 is TGTGCCATCGGGCTAGCGGAGTACAATGAGCAGTTCTTC. As protein: CAIGLAEYNEQFF.